A single T cell receptor (beta chain) is shown here with its context. The CDR3 is made up of 17 amino acids. V dropped 0 bases and J dropped 5; count of bases not matched to a gene: 7. CDR1 is SGHDN, CDR2 FVKESK, per germline. The data stem from a study of blood T cell repertoires in COVID-19. TCRdb keeps only in-frame clones here, not all; method: immunoSEQ multiplex PCR. The sample has tens of thousands of clones; roughly nine tenths are singletons. The sequencing input was peripheral blood. V and J are TRBV14 and TRBJ2-2; 9 bases fit TRBD1. The sequence was collected from a man aged 65 to 85 with active COVID-19. CDR3 region: CASSQDRGTGKTGELFF. The CDR3 region has the DNA TGTGCCAGCAGCCAAGATCGAGGGACAGGGAAAACCGGGGAGCTGTTTTTT.